The present T cell receptor (beta chain) was sequenced within a study of OX40 agonist ivuxolimab in advanced cancers. Across the whole study: Ivuxolimab, an antibody acting as an agonist of OX40 (CD134), was used to treat patients.

Profiled with immunoSEQ multiplex PCR; TCRdb holds only in-frame clones, not every one. The sample holds more than 65,000 clones, 89% seen once. Germline CDR1 and CDR2: SNHLY and FYNNEI. After removal of 2 bases from V and 8 bases from J, the junction contained 11 bases not matched to a gene. The CDR3 extends over 16 amino acids. The sample consisted of CD4+ or CD8+ T cells sorted from blood, taken in a trial of the OX40 agonist ivuxolimab. The chain carries TRBV2 and TRBJ2-1, with TRBD2 matching 8 bases. The receptor comes from an adult with an advanced solid tumor such as melanoma, head and neck, liver or kidney cancer. CDR3 nucleotide sequence: TGTGCCAGCAGTGAAATATCAGCGGGAGTTGGCGATGAGCAGTTCTTC. This translates into CASSEISAGVGDEQFF.